Below, 5 T cell receptor beta chains from the same sample are listed, as sequenced in a study of OX40 agonist ivuxolimab in advanced cancers. The data were produced by immunoSEQ multiplex PCR, yet TCRdb's version contains in-frame clones alone and is incomplete. The profile covers 60,000 to 75,000 clones, with almost 90% appearing a single time and 2% to 2.5% taken by the ten largest. This material consisted of CD4+ or CD8+ T cells sorted from blood, taken in a trial of the OX40 agonist ivuxolimab. The receptors stem from an adult with an advanced solid tumor such as melanoma, head and neck, liver or kidney cancer.

This sequence joins TRBV2 and TRBJ2-6, with 8 bases fitting TRBD2. This CDR3 contains 18 residues. V lost 5 bases and J lost 0; bases outside the gene matches: 9. CDR1 is SNHLY and CDR2 is FYNNEI in the germline V gene. In DNA, the CDR3 is TGTGCCAGCAGTTTAAGCGGGAGCCAGAGCTCTGGGGCCAACGTCCTGACTTTC. This codes for CASSLSGSQSSGANVLTF.

The CDR3 reads CASSLQGSSYEQYF. CDR3 DNA sequence: TGCGCCAGCAGCTTGCAGGGTTCATCCTACGAGCAGTACTTC. The chain is built from TRBV5-1 and TRBJ2-7, with D perhaps TRBD1 (5 bases). Trimming took 1 base from V and 1 from J, leaving 9 bases between them. CDR3 size: 14 residues. The germline V gene has CDR1 SGHRS and CDR2 YFSETQ. The whole variable domain, remainder taken from reference TRBV5-1 and TRBJ2-7, is KAGVTQTPRYLIKTRGQQVTLSCSPISGHRSVSWYQQTPGQGLQFLFEYFSETQRNKGNFPGRFSGRQFSNSRSEMNVSTLELGDSALYLCASSLQGSSYEQYFGPGTRLTVT.

The chain uses TRBV6-5 and TRBJ2-7, with TRBD1 identical over 7 bases. The germline CDR1 and CDR2 sequences are MNHEY and SVGAGI. The J segment lost 7 bases and the V segment lost 6 bases, leaving 9 bases of the junction unmatched. This CDR3 region has 13 residues. The CDR3 DNA is TGTGCCAGCAGACCGGGACAGTCTCGTGAGCAGTACTTC. This encodes CASRPGQSREQYF.

This clone was seen a single time. This sequence joins TRBV18 and TRBJ2-5, with TRBD2 identical over 7 bases. The CDR3 extends over 13 amino acids. Germline V gene sequence: CDR1 KGHSH, CDR2 LQKENI. V lost 4 bases and J lost 2; bases outside the gene matches: 1. The CDR3: CASSRTRQETQYF. The CDR3 DNA reads as TGTGCCAGCTCACGGACTAGGCAAGAGACCCAGTACTTC.

The rearrangement uses TRBV5-4 and TRBJ1-3; weak D call: TRBD1 (5 bases). CDR3 length equals 14 residues. Germline CDR1 and CDR2: SGHNT and YYREEE (reference sequence). V shed 3 bases and J shed 2 bases, with 9 bases lying between them. The CDR3 DNA follows: TGTGCCAGCAGCTCTGGGGGAGCTGGAAACACCATATATTTT. Translating it yields CASSSGGAGNTIYF.